This T cell receptor beta chain is from a study of tumor-infiltrating lymphocytes in primary liver carcinoma. Study-wide background: In every tissue type, samples returned a similar yield of roughly 3.65 to 7.5 million productive TCRbeta reads.

The CDR3 contains 16 residues. Germline V CDR1 and CDR2: MDHEN, SYDVKM. For this clonotype: Its antigen is unknown. One base away lies a much larger clone, so this may be a sequencing read error.

Investigators took RNA and DNA out together from 20-30 mg of unsorted bulk tissue. Surgery removed the patients' primary liver carcinoma. With roughly 500 ng total RNA as template and a constant-region primer, TCR beta cDNA was made. Each TCR beta library was derived from three nested multiplex PCR rounds that employed slightly modified ARM-PCR. It was with TRBV1-TRBV30 forward primers and a C-beta reverse primer that the first two PCR rounds were run, at about 9 cycles each. TCRdb reanalysed the multiplex PCR reads using MiXCR and keeps one entry per CDR3 protein. The sample lists 48,000 or so distinct CDR3 sequences; 60% to 75% were seen once. Study outcomes and limitations: Tumor region pairs showed greater overlap than either tumor-adjacent or tumor-blood pairs did. Tumor specimens were characterized by a significantly higher top-250-clone fraction than blood (p = 0.039).

Material: liver tumor tissue from sampling region 3. This sample's subset: tumor region T3, left-lateral pole. The chain combines TRBV28 with TRBJ2-2; a possible D gene is TRBD2 (5 bases). This receptor was obtained from a man aged 40-49 years with primary liver carcinoma and hepatitis B virus infection. Here the CDR3 reads CTSSFRTGFSPGELFF. As DNA, the CDR3 is TGTACCAGCAGTTTTCGGACTGGCTTTTCCCCCGGGGAGCTGTTTTTT.